Sequencing of this T cell receptor (beta chain) was carried out in a study of cytomegalovirus exposure and HLA in healthy donors. Only a few counts were recorded for this clone. What it recognizes is unknown. V lost 4 bases to trimming and J lost 5 bases, with 15 bases between them. The germline V gene has CDR1 SGHDT and CDR2 YYEEEE. The CDR3 has 15 residues. Points from the study as a whole: CMV serostatus was the sole immune exposure information available. Roughly uniform depth of sequencing across donors was assumed in presence/absence analyses. Productive status was seen about 87% or about 30% of the time for most TCR beta V segments in an earlier analysis.

The PCR made use of 60 Vbeta and 13 Jbeta primers. The protocol was immunoSEQ multiplex PCR, while the TCRdb copy is restricted to in-frame clones and leaves out a portion. The sample has approximately 90,000 clones, 60% to 70% seen once. Sequenced material: PBMCs. This sequence originates from a woman aged 25 to 39 in good health and CMV-seronegative. V and J are TRBV5-6 and TRBJ2-2; D possibly corresponds to TRBD2 (6 bases). DNA of the CDR3: TGTGCCAGCAGCCAAGGAGGGTCTAGGACCGGGGAGCTGTTTTTT. Encoded protein: CASSQGGSRTGELFF. Together with reference TRBV5-6 and TRBJ2-2, the CDR3 gives the full variable domain: DAGVTQSPTHLIKTRGQQVTLRCSPKSGHDTVSWYQQALGQGPQFIFQYYEEEERQRGNFPDRFSGHQFPNYSSELNVNALLLGDSALYLCASSQGGSRTGELFFGEGSRLTVL.